The source of this T cell receptor (beta chain) is a study of radiation and T cells in renal cell carcinoma. General study results and limits: No pretreatment tumor biopsies were available for baseline clonotypes. In blood, top tumor clones expanded by 2 weeks, shrinking by 4.

As for time point: blood 2 weeks post-SBRT. This sample's treatment: 15 Gy SBRT to primary tumor, nephrectomy 4 weeks later. This CDR3 has 18 amino acids. CDR1 is ENHRY, CDR2 SYGVKD, per germline. The V end was cut by 3 bases, the J end by 4 bases, with 25 bases between. This clone has just a few counts. What it binds is unknown. Clones were read by immunoSEQ multiplex PCR, and TCRdb kept only the in-frame ones, dropping some. The sample holds 120,000 or so clones, 70% to 90% seen once. The origin of this receptor is a woman in her 70s with renal cell carcinoma. V is TRBV10-3 and J is TRBJ2-7, with TRBD1 as a possible D gene (5 bases). The input for sequencing was blood, taken from a patient whose treatment included radiotherapy and nephrectomy. Here the CDR3 DNA reads TGTGCCATCAGTGACTCCCTCTTATTTGACAGCCCCGGGTACGAGCAGTACTTC. This encodes CAISDSLLFDSPGYEQYF.